A selection of T cell receptor beta chains follows, all from one sample in a study of molecular identifiers for immune sequencing clone quantification. TCRdb reprocessed the PCR reads via MiXCR and lists one record per CDR3 protein. Of about 36,000 distinct CDR3 sequences listed, approximately 17% were seen once; the top ten hold 6.5% to 8%. Sequences were obtained from naive CD8+ T cells from blood, with Jurkat cell RNA spiked in. Every receptor here comes from a human donor in good health. Some libraries in this study had Jurkat cell RNA spiked in. The CDR3 runs from the conserved cysteine through the conserved F or W. D genes are given only for firm matches. Clone size, where shown, is once, few, many, or a class for clones that have expanded.

v_gene: TRBV7-9; abundance: many; d_gene: TRBD1; j_gene: TRBJ2-2; CDR3aa: CASSEGQGASGELFF; CDR3nt: TGTGCCAGCAGCGAGGGACAGGGGGCCTCCGGGGAGCTGTTTTTT
v_gene: TRBV11-1; abundance: many; d_gene: TRBD2; j_gene: TRBJ2-7; CDR3aa: CASSPLESGGAYEQYF; CDR3nt: TGTGCCAGCAGCCCGCTGGAGTCGGGAGGGGCCTACGAGCAGTACTTC
v_gene: TRBV7-9; abundance: few; d_gene: TRBD1; j_gene: TRBJ2-7; CDR3aa: CASSFRDRAYEQYF; CDR3nt: TGTGCCAGCAGCTTCCGGGACAGGGCTTACGAGCAGTACTTC
v_gene: TRBV7-3; abundance: -; d_gene: TRBD2; j_gene: TRBJ2-1; CDR3aa: CASSLKSGGGYNEQFF; CDR3nt: TGTGCCAGCAGCTTAAAGAGCGGGGGGGGATACAATGAGCAGTTCTTC
v_gene: TRBV27; abundance: few; d_gene: -; j_gene: TRBJ2-1; CDR3aa: CASIPIGTDNEQFF; CDR3nt: TGTGCCAGCATCCCCATCGGGACTGACAATGAGCAGTTCTTC
v_gene: TRBV4-3; abundance: few; d_gene: TRBD1; j_gene: TRBJ2-2; CDR3aa: CASSQVMRTGSNTGELFF; CDR3nt: TGCGCCAGCAGCCAAGTTATGAGGACAGGGTCTAACACCGGGGAGCTGTTTTTT
v_gene: TRBV28; abundance: many; d_gene: -; j_gene: TRBJ2-3; CDR3aa: CASRTGTDTQYF; CDR3nt: TGTGCCAGCAGAACCGGGACAGATACGCAGTATTTT
v_gene: TRBV4-3; abundance: many; d_gene: -; j_gene: TRBJ1-1; CDR3aa: CASSQSAMNTEAFF; CDR3nt: TGCGCCAGCAGCCAATCGGCCATGAACACTGAAGCTTTCTTT
v_gene: TRBV7-2; abundance: many; d_gene: -; j_gene: TRBJ1-5; CDR3aa: CASSFGAYSNQPQHF; CDR3nt: TGTGCCAGCAGCTTCGGAGCTTATAGCAATCAGCCCCAGCATTTT
v_gene: TRBV4-1; abundance: many; d_gene: TRBD2; j_gene: TRBJ2-1; CDR3aa: CASSHPLAGASNEQFF; CDR3nt: TGCGCCAGCAGCCACCCACTAGCGGGAGCTAGCAATGAGCAGTTCTTC
v_gene: TRBV7-6; abundance: many; d_gene: -; j_gene: TRBJ2-1; CDR3aa: CASSLVGNPYNEQFF; CDR3nt: TGTGCCAGCAGCCTCGTGGGGAACCCCTACAATGAGCAGTTCTTC
v_gene: TRBV6-2/TRBV6-3; abundance: -; d_gene: TRBD2; j_gene: TRBJ2-1; CDR3aa: CATTEREPYNEQFF; CDR3nt: TGTGCCACGACGGAGCGGGAACCATACAATGAGCAGTTCTTC
v_gene: TRBV27; abundance: -; d_gene: -; j_gene: TRBJ2-1; CDR3aa: CASSAPGEQFF; CDR3nt: TGTGCCAGCAGCGCCCCTGGTGAGCAGTTCTTC
v_gene: TRBV28; abundance: -; d_gene: TRBD1; j_gene: TRBJ2-5; CDR3aa: CASSTLDRKQESQYF; CDR3nt: TGTGCCAGCAGTACCCTGGACAGGAAGCAAGAGTCCCAGTACTTC
v_gene: TRBV18; abundance: few; d_gene: -; j_gene: TRBJ2-1; CDR3aa: CASSPRTEYNEQFF; CDR3nt: TGTGCCAGCTCACCAAGGACGGAATACAATGAGCAGTTCTTC
v_gene: TRBV15; abundance: many; d_gene: TRBD2; j_gene: TRBJ2-7; CDR3aa: CATSSGTSGIYEQYF; CDR3nt: TGTGCCACCAGCTCCGGGACTAGCGGGATCTACGAGCAGTACTTC
v_gene: TRBV24-1; abundance: many; d_gene: -; j_gene: TRBJ2-1; CDR3aa: CATSDLQLMRFF; CDR3nt: TGTGCCACCAGTGATTTACAGTTGATGCGGTTCTTC
v_gene: TRBV28; abundance: many; d_gene: -; j_gene: TRBJ2-7; CDR3aa: CASTSLDYSYEQYF; CDR3nt: TGTGCCAGCACCTCACTGGACTACTCCTACGAGCAGTACTTC
v_gene: TRBV9; abundance: many; d_gene: -; j_gene: TRBJ2-3; CDR3aa: CASSVHPTPGHRTWVPDTQYF; CDR3nt: TGTGCCAGCAGCGTACACCCCACCCCGGGACACCGGACTTGGGTCCCAGATACGCAGTATTTT
v_gene: TRBV5-1; abundance: many; d_gene: -; j_gene: TRBJ2-7; CDR3aa: CASSSPYEQYF; CDR3nt: TGCGCCAGCAGCAGCCCCTACGAGCAGTACTTC
v_gene: TRBV4-3; abundance: -; d_gene: TRBD2; j_gene: TRBJ2-3; CDR3aa: CASSPGLAGGPWSTDTQYF; CDR3nt: TGCGCCAGCAGCCCGGGACTAGCGGGAGGGCCGTGGAGCACAGATACGCAGTATTTT
v_gene: TRBV15; abundance: -; d_gene: -; j_gene: TRBJ2-6; CDR3aa: CATSVNSGANVLTF; CDR3nt: TGTGCCACCAGCGTAAACTCTGGGGCCAACGTCCTGACTTTC
v_gene: TRBV20-1; abundance: many; d_gene: -; j_gene: TRBJ2-1; CDR3aa: CSARALIVAYNEQFF; CDR3nt: TGCAGTGCTAGAGCCTTAATAGTTGCCTACAATGAGCAGTTCTTC
v_gene: TRBV19; abundance: many; d_gene: -; j_gene: TRBJ1-5; CDR3aa: CATQHGDQPQHF; CDR3nt: TGTGCCACCCAACATGGGGATCAGCCCCAGCATTTT
v_gene: TRBV29-1; abundance: many; d_gene: -; j_gene: TRBJ2-3; CDR3aa: CSGLLTGFADTQYF; CDR3nt: TGCAGCGGCTTACTCACAGGTTTCGCAGATACGCAGTATTTT
v_gene: TRBV12-3/TRBV12-4; abundance: many; d_gene: TRBD2; j_gene: TRBJ2-1; CDR3aa: CASSLKREGRGEQFF; CDR3nt: TGTGCCAGCAGTTTAAAGCGGGAGGGCCGAGGTGAGCAGTTCTTC
v_gene: TRBV5-5; abundance: -; d_gene: -; j_gene: TRBJ2-3; CDR3aa: CASSRWTEGTDTQYF; CDR3nt: TGTGCCAGCAGCCGATGGACGGAAGGGACAGATACGCAGTATTTT
v_gene: TRBV9; abundance: many; d_gene: TRBD1; j_gene: TRBJ1-1; CDR3aa: CASSVAGGADTEAFF; CDR3nt: TGTGCCAGCAGCGTAGCAGGGGGCGCGGACACTGAAGCTTTCTTT
v_gene: TRBV6-6; abundance: -; d_gene: -; j_gene: TRBJ2-7; CDR3aa: CASSHASSYEQYF; CDR3nt: TGTGCCAGCAGTCATGCGAGCTCCTACGAGCAGTACTTC
v_gene: TRBV7-9; abundance: few; d_gene: -; j_gene: TRBJ2-1; CDR3aa: CASSKAGRVYNEQFF; CDR3nt: TGTGCCAGCAGCAAAGCCGGGCGAGTCTACAATGAGCAGTTCTTC
v_gene: TRBV6-2/TRBV6-3; abundance: -; d_gene: -; j_gene: TRBJ2-7; CDR3aa: CASTDGGEQYF; CDR3nt: TGTGCCAGCACTGACGGGGGCGAGCAGTACTTC
v_gene: TRBV5-1; abundance: many; d_gene: TRBD1; j_gene: TRBJ2-7; CDR3aa: CASSLYRDRVYEQYF; CDR3nt: TGCGCCAGCAGCCTATACCGGGACAGGGTGTACGAGCAGTACTTC
v_gene: TRBV20-1; abundance: -; d_gene: -; j_gene: TRBJ2-3; CDR3aa: CSAEEGSHTQYF; CDR3nt: TGCAGTGCAGAGGAAGGGTCACATACGCAGTATTTT
v_gene: TRBV15; abundance: many; d_gene: TRBD2; j_gene: TRBJ2-1; CDR3aa: CATSREWAEAGVGNEQFF; CDR3nt: TGTGCCACCAGCAGAGAATGGGCTGAGGCGGGAGTTGGAAATGAGCAGTTCTTC
v_gene: TRBV13; abundance: many; d_gene: -; j_gene: TRBJ2-7; CDR3aa: CASSEAGQGSAYEQYF; CDR3nt: TGTGCCAGCAGCGAAGCGGGTCAGGGCTCAGCCTACGAGCAGTACTTC
v_gene: TRBV18; abundance: -; d_gene: -; j_gene: TRBJ2-7; CDR3aa: CASSPTPGFYEQYF; CDR3nt: TGTGCCAGCTCACCGACCCCCGGGTTCTACGAGCAGTACTTC
v_gene: TRBV5-1; abundance: few; d_gene: -; j_gene: TRBJ2-7; CDR3aa: CASSLAPDYSYEQYF; CDR3nt: TGCGCCAGCAGCTTGGCCCCCGACTACTCCTACGAGCAGTACTTC